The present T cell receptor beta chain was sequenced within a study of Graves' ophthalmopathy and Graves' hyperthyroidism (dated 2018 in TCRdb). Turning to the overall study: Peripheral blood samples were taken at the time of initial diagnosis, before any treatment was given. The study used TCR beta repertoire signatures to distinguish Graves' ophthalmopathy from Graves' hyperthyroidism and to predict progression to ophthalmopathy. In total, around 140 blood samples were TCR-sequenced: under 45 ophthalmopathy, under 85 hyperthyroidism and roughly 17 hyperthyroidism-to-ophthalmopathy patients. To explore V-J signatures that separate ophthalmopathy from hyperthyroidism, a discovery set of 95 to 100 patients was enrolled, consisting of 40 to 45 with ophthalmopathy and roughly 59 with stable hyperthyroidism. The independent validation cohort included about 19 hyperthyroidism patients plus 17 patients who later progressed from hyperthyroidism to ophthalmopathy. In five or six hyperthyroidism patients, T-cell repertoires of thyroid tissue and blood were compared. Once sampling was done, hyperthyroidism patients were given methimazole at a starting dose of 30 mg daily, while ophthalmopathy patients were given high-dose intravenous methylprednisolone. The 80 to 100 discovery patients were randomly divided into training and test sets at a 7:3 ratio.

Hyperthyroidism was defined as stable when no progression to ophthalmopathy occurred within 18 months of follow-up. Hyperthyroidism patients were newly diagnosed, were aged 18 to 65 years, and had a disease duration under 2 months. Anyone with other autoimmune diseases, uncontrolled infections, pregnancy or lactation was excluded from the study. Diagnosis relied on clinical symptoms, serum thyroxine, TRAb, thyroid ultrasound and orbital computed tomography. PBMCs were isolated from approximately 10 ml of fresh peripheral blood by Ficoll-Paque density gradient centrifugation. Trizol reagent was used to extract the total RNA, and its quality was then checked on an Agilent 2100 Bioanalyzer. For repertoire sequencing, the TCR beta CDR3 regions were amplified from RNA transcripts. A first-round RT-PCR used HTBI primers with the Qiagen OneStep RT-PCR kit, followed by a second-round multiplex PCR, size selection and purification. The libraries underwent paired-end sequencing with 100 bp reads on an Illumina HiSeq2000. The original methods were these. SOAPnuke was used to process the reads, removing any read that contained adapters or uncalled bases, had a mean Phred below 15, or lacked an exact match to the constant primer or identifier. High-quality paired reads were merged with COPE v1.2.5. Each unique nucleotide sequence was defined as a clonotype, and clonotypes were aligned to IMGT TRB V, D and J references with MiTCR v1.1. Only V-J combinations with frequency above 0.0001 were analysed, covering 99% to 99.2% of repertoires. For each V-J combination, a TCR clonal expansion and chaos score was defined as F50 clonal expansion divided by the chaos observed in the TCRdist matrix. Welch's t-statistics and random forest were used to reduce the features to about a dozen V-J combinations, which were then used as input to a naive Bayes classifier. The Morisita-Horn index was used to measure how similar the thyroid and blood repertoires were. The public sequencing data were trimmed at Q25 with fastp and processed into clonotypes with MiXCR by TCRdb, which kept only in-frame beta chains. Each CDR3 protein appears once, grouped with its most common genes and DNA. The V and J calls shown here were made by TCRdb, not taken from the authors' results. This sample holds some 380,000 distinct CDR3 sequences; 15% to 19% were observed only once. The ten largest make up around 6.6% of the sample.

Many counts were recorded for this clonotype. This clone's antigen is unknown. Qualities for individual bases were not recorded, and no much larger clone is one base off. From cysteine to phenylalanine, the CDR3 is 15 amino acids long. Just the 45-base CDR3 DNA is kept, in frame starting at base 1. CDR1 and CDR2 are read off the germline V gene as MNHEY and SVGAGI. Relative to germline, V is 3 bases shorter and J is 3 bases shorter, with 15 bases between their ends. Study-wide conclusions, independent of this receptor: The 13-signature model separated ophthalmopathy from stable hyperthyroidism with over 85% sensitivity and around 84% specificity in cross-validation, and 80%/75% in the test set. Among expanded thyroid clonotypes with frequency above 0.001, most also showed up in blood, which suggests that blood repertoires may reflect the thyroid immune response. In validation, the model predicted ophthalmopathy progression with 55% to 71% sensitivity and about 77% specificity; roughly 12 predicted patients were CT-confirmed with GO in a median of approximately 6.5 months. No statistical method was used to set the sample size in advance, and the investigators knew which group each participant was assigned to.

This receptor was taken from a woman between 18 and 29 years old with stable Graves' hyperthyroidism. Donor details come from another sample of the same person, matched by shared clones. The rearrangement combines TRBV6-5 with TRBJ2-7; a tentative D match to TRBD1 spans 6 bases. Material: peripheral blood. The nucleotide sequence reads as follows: TGTGCCAGCAGTTATTCCCAGGGGTCGGGCTACGAGCAGTACTTC. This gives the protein CASSYSQGSGYEQYF.